The entry below gives a single TCR beta chain sequence along with its context. Its antigen is as yet unknown. This entry belongs to a study of T cell responses to AZD1222 COVID-19 vaccine. Findings of the study overall: Researchers report vaccine-associated CD4 TCRs spanning spike, with dominance at 160-218 and 743-854. Only after the peak T cell response were repertoires sampled. After two AZD1222 doses, spike-specific TCR breadth and depth rose versus day 0. Close to half of all spike-specific TCRs reportedly target regions of the variants that are unmutated.

The CDR3 is made up of 13 amino acids. V lost 11 bases to trimming and J lost 4 bases; unmatched junction nucleotides: 6. Germline V gives CDR1 ENHRY, CDR2 SYGVKD. Here immunoSEQ multiplex PCR was the method, and the copy in TCRdb shows in-frame clones only, minus some. The profile shows around 99,000 clones, around nine tenths of them singletons. This chain joins TRBV10-3 and TRBJ1-4; TRBD1 agrees at 8 bases. The receptor was isolated from an adult in good health. Sample: peripheral blood, taken on day 0 of AZD1222 vaccination. CDR3: CAAAGQVNEKLFF. The CDR3 DNA is TGTGCCGCCGCGGGACAGGTTAATGAAAAACTGTTTTTT.